Listed here are 29 T cell receptor beta chains from one sample, sequenced in a study of blood T cell repertoires in COVID-19. Assay used: immunoSEQ multiplex PCR; TCRdb lists only in-frame clones, some missing. The table shows over 250,000 clones, with about 88% occurring only once. The sample comprised peripheral blood. These receptors were collected from a woman aged 70-85 years with COVID-19, enrolled during active disease.

The rearrangement links TRBV7-2 to TRBJ2-1, with 7 positions matching TRBD2. This CDR3 contains 13 residues. Losses at the gene ends were 4 bases for V and 6 bases for J; bases not matched to a gene: 3. The V gene's germline CDR1 is SGHTA and CDR2 FQGNSA. Written as DNA, the CDR3 is TGTGCCAGCAGCTGGGGGAGGGGCAATGAGCAGTTCTTC. It is translated as CASSWGRGNEQFF.

The chain carries TRBV9 and TRBJ1-5, with 8 bases identical to TRBD1. Germline lookup yields CDR1 SGDLS and CDR2 YYNGEE. After removal of 0 bases from V and 6 bases from J, the junction contained 5 bases not matched to a gene. The CDR3 consists of 15 residues. As DNA, the CDR3 is TGTGCCAGCAGCGTAGATGGGACAGGTGGTCAGCCCCAGCATTTT. Translating gives CASSVDGTGGQPQHF.

J is TRBJ2-3 and V is TRBV5-1, with 9 bases fitting TRBD2. Germline trimming cut 4 bases from V and 4 bases from J; bases unmatched to any gene: 10. The V gene's germline CDR1 is SGHRS and CDR2 YFSETQ. The CDR3 runs 16 residues. The CDR3 region is CASSIYSGGTADTQYF. CDR3 DNA sequence: TGCGCCAGCAGCATCTATAGCGGGGGAACCGCAGATACGCAGTATTTT. Based on the CDR3 plus reference TRBV5-1 and TRBJ2-3, the full variable domain is KAGVTQTPRYLIKTRGQQVTLSCSPISGHRSVSWYQQTPGQGLQFLFEYFSETQRNKGNFPGRFSGRQFSNSRSEMNVSTLELGDSALYLCASSIYSGGTADTQYFGPGTRLTVL.

The chain links TRBV6-4 to TRBJ1-6; D is unresolved. With 4 bases removed from V and 5 bases from J, the gap between germline ends came to 9 bases. Germline CDR1 MRHNA, CDR2 SNTAGT. The CDR3 length is 14 residues. In nucleotides, the CDR3 is TGTGCCAGCAGTGTTAACAGTAATAATTCACCCCTCCACTTT. Amino acid sequence: CASSVNSNNSPLHF.

V is TRBV24-1 and J is TRBJ1-5; 9 bases are shared with TRBD1. CDR1 and CDR2 from the germline V gene are KGHDR and SFDVKD. The CDR3 is 14 residues long. Losses at the gene ends were 5 bases for V and 4 bases for J; bases not matched to a gene: 2. As DNA, the CDR3 is TGTGCCACCAGTGGGACAGGGGAGAATCAGCCCCAGCATTTT. Translating it yields CATSGTGENQPQHF.

The chain employs TRBV6-5 and TRBJ2-7, with a weak D call TRBD2 (5 bases). This CDR3 spans 14 amino acids. Germline V gives CDR1 MNHEY, CDR2 SVGAGI. The ends were cut back, 6 bases at V and 2 bases at J, with 14 bases in the middle. Here the CDR3 DNA reads TGTGCCAGCAGAGGACTGCTCCCTCCCTACGAGCAGTACTTC. Protein: CASRGLLPPYEQYF.

V is TRBV7-2 and J is TRBJ2-3; D may be TRBD2 (7 bases). V gave up 5 bases and J gave up 7 bases, with 19 bases separating them. Germline V gene lookup returns CDR1 SGHTA and CDR2 FQGNSA. The CDR3 covers 15 residues. The CDR3 protein is CASSPMGGGTNTQYF. The CDR3 DNA sequence: TGTGCCAGCAGCCCAATGGGGGGGGGCACGAATACGCAGTATTTT.

Concerning this clone: The junction departs from germline at one end; a sequencing error may be responsible. The gene calls are TRBV9 and TRBJ2-1, with 13 bases identical to TRBD2. This CDR3 spans 14 amino acids. The germline V gene encodes CDR1 SGDLS and CDR2 YYNGEE. The CDR3 DNA follows: TGTGCCAGCAGCGTAGAACTAGCGGGGGGGGACCCGATCTTC. Protein: CASSVELAGGDPIF.

This clone was seen only once. The CDR3 DNA is TGCAGCGTCTCCGGGGGGTACTCCTCCTACGAGCAGTACTTC. Amino acid sequence: CSVSGGYSSYEQYF. V and J are TRBV29-1 and TRBJ2-7, with 7 positions matching TRBD2. Germline assignment: CDR1 SQVTM and CDR2 ANQGSEA. The CDR3 sequence is 14 residues long. With V trimmed by 6 bases and J by 0 bases, 8 bases remained unmatched.

This chain connects TRBV11-2 to TRBJ2-1; TRBD1 matches 8 bases. Germline trimming cut 4 bases from V and 6 bases from J; bases unmatched to any gene: 2. This CDR3 has 13 residues. The germline V gene has CDR1 SGHAT and CDR2 FQNNGV. CDR3 protein: CASSYGQGNEQFF. CDR3 in DNA: TGTGCCAGCAGCTACGGACAGGGCAATGAGCAGTTCTTC. The full variable domain, completed using reference TRBV11-2 and TRBJ2-1, is EAGVAQSPRYKIIEKRQSVAFWCNPISGHATLYWYQQILGQGPKLLIQFQNNGVVDDSQLPKDRFSAERLKGVDSTLKIQPAKLEDSAVYLCASSYGQGNEQFFGPGTRLTVL.

This rearrangement joins TRBV7-8 to TRBJ2-2, with D unclear. The CDR3 totals 16 residues. CDR1 and CDR2 from the germline V gene are SGHVS and FQNEAQ. The germline V and J ends were trimmed by 1 base and 2 bases, with 11 bases remaining between them. The CDR3 sequence is CASSLEEWSNTGELFF. CDR3 nucleotides: TGTGCCAGCAGCTTAGAAGAGTGGAGTAACACCGGGGAGCTGTTTTTT. The full variable domain, completed using reference TRBV7-8 and TRBJ2-2, is GAGVSQSPRYKVAKRGQDVALRCDPISGHVSLFWYQQALGQGPEFLTYFQNEAQLDKSGLPSDRFFAERPEGSVSTLKIQRTQQEDSAVYLCASSLEEWSNTGELFFGEGSRLTVL.

The CDR3: CASSPQASSTDTQYF. The CDR3 nucleotides read TGTGCCAGCAGCCCACAGGCATCTAGCACAGATACGCAGTATTTT. V gene TRBV7-3 combines with J gene TRBJ2-3; maybe TRBD1 (5 bases). This CDR3 region has 15 residues. Trimming took off 5 bases at V and 0 bases at J, with 12 bases between the two ends. Germline-derived CDR1 and CDR2 are SGHTA and FQGTGA. The full variable domain, with the rest looked up from reference TRBV7-3 and TRBJ2-3, is GAGVSQTPSNKVTEKGKYVELRCDPISGHTALYWYRQSLGQGPEFLIYFQGTGAADDSGLPNDRFFAVRPEGSVSTLKIQRTERGDSAVYLCASSPQASSTDTQYFGPGTRLTVL.

V and J are TRBV5-4 and TRBJ2-7, with 7 nucleotides matching TRBD1. The CDR3 sequence is 14 residues long. The trim removed 0 bases at V and 2 bases at J, leaving 2 bases unmatched. The germline V gene encodes CDR1 SGHNT and CDR2 YYREEE (reference sequence). CDR3 sequence reads: CASSLGQGPYEQYF. CDR3 sequence (DNA): TGTGCCAGCAGCTTGGGACAGGGTCCCTACGAGCAGTACTTC.

The chain combines TRBV2 with TRBJ2-1, with 10 bases that match TRBD1. Per germline, CDR1 SNHLY and CDR2 FYNNEI. There are 16 residues in the CDR3. Germline trimming cut 6 bases from V and 5 bases from J; bases unmatched to any gene: 10. The CDR3 nucleotides are TGTGCCAGCAGAGCCGTTCCCGGGACAGGGGACAATGAGCAGTTCTTC. Its translation is CASRAVPGTGDNEQFF.

The chain carries TRBV4-1 and TRBJ1-4, with D possibly being TRBD1 (6 bases). CDR1 MGHRA and CDR2 YSYEKL come from the germline V gene. V was cut by 2 bases and J by 8 bases, with 18 bases left in between. The CDR3 contains 16 residues. CDR3 sequence (DNA): TGCGCCAGCAGCCAAACCCCCAGGGGATCAGGGGAAAAACTGTTTTTT. Encoded protein: CASSQTPRGSGEKLFF.

The CDR3: CASSEVGWVDGYTF. CDR3 nucleotides: TGTGCCAGCAGTGAAGTGGGCTGGGTGGATGGCTACACCTTC. This chain joins TRBV2 and TRBJ1-2; D unresolved. CDR3 size: 14 residues. Germline lookup yields CDR1 SNHLY and CDR2 FYNNEI. V lost 1 base to trimming and J lost 6 bases, with 12 bases between them.

The rearrangement joins TRBV7-9 to TRBJ2-7; 13 bases align to TRBD2. Trimming cost V 0 bases and J 2 bases; bases outside gene matches: 1. Germline V lookup: CDR1 SEHNR, CDR2 FQNEAQ (reference sequence). The CDR3 consists of 16 residues. As DNA, the CDR3 is TGTGCCAGCAGCTTAGCGACTAGCGGGGGGACCTACGAGCAGTACTTC. Translating it yields CASSLATSGGTYEQYF.

The J gene is TRBJ2-3, the V gene TRBV4-2; 9 bases match TRBD2. There are 17 residues in the CDR3. Losses at the gene ends were 0 bases for V and 4 bases for J; bases not matched to a gene: 8. Germline loops: CDR1 LGHNA, CDR2 YNFKEQ. The CDR3 protein is CASSQDQASGVSDTQYF. CDR3 sequence (DNA): TGTGCCAGCAGCCAAGATCAGGCTAGCGGGGTCTCAGATACGCAGTATTTT.

This chain connects TRBV19 to TRBJ1-3, with D possibly matching TRBD1 (6 bases). Trimming stripped 5 bases from V and 8 bases from J, with 22 bases between. In germline, CDR1 is LNHDA, CDR2 SQIVND (reference sequence). The CDR3 spans 16 residues. In DNA form, the CDR3 reads TGTGCCAGTAGTCCCCCCCTAGGGGGACACCGGGACACCATATATTTT. This sequence encodes CASSPPLGGHRDTIYF. Full variable domain (rest looked up from reference TRBV19 and TRBJ1-3): DGGITQSPKYLFRKEGQNVTLSCEQNLNHDAMYWYRQDPGQGLRLIYYSQIVNDFQKGDIAEGYSVSREKKESFPLTVTSAQKNPTAFYLCASSPPLGGHRDTIYFGEGSWLTVV.

The chain uses TRBV7-9 and TRBJ1-1; 8 nucleotides match TRBD1. The trim removed 4 bases at V and 3 bases at J, leaving 7 bases unmatched. Per the germline V gene, CDR1 is SEHNR and CDR2 is FQNEAQ (reference sequence). The CDR3 loop spans 15 amino acids. This CDR3 reads CASSSPGGLHTEAFF. CDR3 bases: TGTGCCAGCAGCTCCCCAGGGGGCTTGCACACTGAAGCTTTCTTT.

In its sample, this clone was seen once. This chain's CDR3 is CASSLPPGSPGGYTF. The CDR3 DNA follows: TGTGCCAGCAGCCTCCCCCCTGGATCGCCAGGTGGCTACACCTTC. The chain uses TRBV5-4 and TRBJ1-2, with D unresolved. Trimming removed 4 bases from V and 7 bases from J, with 20 bases in between. Germline V gene sequence: CDR1 SGHNT, CDR2 YYREEE (reference sequence). The CDR3 is made up of 15 amino acids.

The rearrangement uses TRBV28 and TRBJ1-2; 7 bases map to TRBD1. CDR3 length equals 14 residues. CDR1 is MDHEN, CDR2 SYDVKM, per germline. The J segment lost 0 bases and the V segment lost 6 bases, leaving 4 bases of the junction unmatched. The CDR3 bases are TGTGCCAGCAGCCGACAGGGATCTAACTATGGCTACACCTTC. It encodes CASSRQGSNYGYTF.

The chain joins TRBV6-6 to TRBJ1-2; possible D gene TRBD1, 6 bases. Trimming removed 6 bases at V and 0 bases at J, with 11 bases between. CDR1 and CDR2 (germline): MNHNY, SVGAGI (reference sequence). CDR3 length equals 14 residues. The DNA for the CDR3 is TGTGCCAGCAGGAGGACAGAATCTAACTATGGCTACACCTTC. Translating gives CASRRTESNYGYTF.

This chain links TRBV15 with TRBJ2-1, with 7 positions matching TRBD1. Germline V gene sequence: CDR1 LNHNV, CDR2 YYDKDF (reference sequence). The CDR3 loop spans 10 amino acids. The ends lost 6 bases at V and 10 bases at J; junction bases unmatched: 0. The chain's CDR3 is CATRGQEQFF. The CDR3 coding sequence is TGTGCCACCAGGGGACAGGAGCAGTTCTTC.

J is TRBJ2-7 and V is TRBV7-2; D is undetermined. The CDR3 consists of 15 residues. Germline V gives CDR1 SGHTA, CDR2 FQGNSA. Trimming cost V 1 base and J 2 bases, with 12 bases left between them. Here the CDR3 reads CASSLGSFAAYEQYF. In nucleotides, the CDR3 is TGTGCCAGCAGCTTAGGTTCTTTTGCGGCCTACGAGCAGTACTTC.

The V and J genes are TRBV4-1 and TRBJ2-2; 7 bases map to TRBD1. CDR1 MGHRA and CDR2 YSYEKL come from the germline V gene. The trim removed 3 bases at V and 1 base at J, leaving 5 bases unmatched. The CDR3 extends over 16 amino acids. This chain's CDR3 is CASSHYRGRNTGELFF. CDR3 bases: TGCGCCAGCAGCCATTACAGGGGTAGGAACACCGGGGAGCTGTTTTTT.

V gene TRBV6-5 combines with J gene TRBJ2-5, with D unresolved. Trimming cost V 6 bases and J 0 bases, with 14 bases left between them. CDR1 and CDR2 from the germline V gene are MNHEY and SVGAGI. CDR3 length equals 15 residues. The CDR3 is CASSPADLYQETQYF. The CDR3 bases are TGTGCCAGCAGCCCAGCCGACTTGTACCAAGAGACCCAGTACTTC.

Only one count was recorded for this clone. The V call is TRBV7-2, the J call TRBJ2-7; tentative D call: TRBD1 (6 bases). Trimming took 2 bases from V and 0 from J, leaving 11 bases between them. CDR3 length: 15 amino acids. Germline V gene data show CDR1 as SGHTA and CDR2 as FQGNSA. The DNA for the CDR3 is TGTGCCAGCAGCTTATCAGGGACAAACTCCTACGAGCAGTACTTC. This translates into CASSLSGTNSYEQYF.

In DNA, the CDR3 is TGTGCCAGCAGCTTCCGGGGGGAAGAGACCCAGTACTTC. This codes for CASSFRGEETQYF. This chain links TRBV5-4 with TRBJ2-5, with 7 bases lining up with TRBD2. CDR1 SGHNT and CDR2 YYREEE come from the germline V gene (reference sequence). This CDR3 contains 13 residues. With 2 bases clipped from V and 3 bases from J, the junction kept 1 base outside the gene matches.